This TCR beta chain was observed in a study of liver allograft versus peripheral blood T cells. Turning to the study itself: Blood and transplanted-liver T cell receptor repertoires from recipients were compared.

TCRdb called the reads again in MiXCR, with one record for every CDR3 protein. Altogether 6,200 or so distinct CDR3 sequences are present, around 15% being singletons, with the ten largest covering about 3.1%. Trimming shortened V by 1 base and J by 4 bases, and 9 bases separated the two germline ends. CDR1 and CDR2 (germline): SGHDT, YYEEEE. The CDR3 contains 13 residues. The clonotype comes from a human patient who had a liver transplant. A subset of T cells may come from the graft donor. The chain combines TRBV5-6 with TRBJ2-7; tentatively, D is TRBD2 (5 bases). DNA for the CDR3: TGTGCCAGCAGCTTGTACGCGGGTTACGAGCAGTACTTC. This sequence encodes CASSLYAGYEQYF.